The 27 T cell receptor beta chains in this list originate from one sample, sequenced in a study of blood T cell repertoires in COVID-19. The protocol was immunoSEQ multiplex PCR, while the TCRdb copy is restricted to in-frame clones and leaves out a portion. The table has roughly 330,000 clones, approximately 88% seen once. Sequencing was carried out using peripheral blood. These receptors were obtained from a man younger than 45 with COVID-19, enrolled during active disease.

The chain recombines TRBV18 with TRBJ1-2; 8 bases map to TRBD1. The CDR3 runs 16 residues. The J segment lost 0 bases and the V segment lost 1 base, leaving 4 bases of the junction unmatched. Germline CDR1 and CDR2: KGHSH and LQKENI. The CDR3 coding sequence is TGTGCCAGCTCACCACTCGGACAGGGAGCTAACTATGGCTACACCTTC. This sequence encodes CASSPLGQGANYGYTF.

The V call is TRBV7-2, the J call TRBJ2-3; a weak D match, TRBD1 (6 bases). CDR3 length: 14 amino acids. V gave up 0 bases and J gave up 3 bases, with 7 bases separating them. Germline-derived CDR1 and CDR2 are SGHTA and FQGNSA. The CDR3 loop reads CASSLAGATDTQYF. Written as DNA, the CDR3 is TGTGCCAGCAGCTTAGCGGGGGCTACAGATACGCAGTATTTT. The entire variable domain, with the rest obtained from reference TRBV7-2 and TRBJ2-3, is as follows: GAGVSQSPSNKVTEKGKDVELRCDPISGHTALYWYRQSLGQGLEFLIYFQGNSAPDKSGLPSDRFSAERTGGSVSTLTIQRTQQEDSAVYLCASSLAGATDTQYFGPGTRLTVL.

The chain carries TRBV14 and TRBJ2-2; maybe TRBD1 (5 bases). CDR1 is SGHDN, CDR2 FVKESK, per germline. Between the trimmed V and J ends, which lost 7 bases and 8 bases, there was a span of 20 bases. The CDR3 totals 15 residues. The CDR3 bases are TGTGCCAGCAAAGATTCGGCAGGGATAGGAGGGGAGCTGTTTTTT. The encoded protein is CASKDSAGIGGELFF.

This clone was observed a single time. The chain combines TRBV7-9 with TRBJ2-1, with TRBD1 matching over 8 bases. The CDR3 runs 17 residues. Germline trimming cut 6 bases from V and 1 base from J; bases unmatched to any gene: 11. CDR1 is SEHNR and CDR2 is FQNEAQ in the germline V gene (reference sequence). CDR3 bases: TGTGCCAGCAGTTACCCCATGACAGGGGAATCCTACAATGAGCAGTTCTTC. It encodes CASSYPMTGESYNEQFF.

The CDR3 DNA reads TGCGCCAGCAGCTTGGGCGGGGGCCCCTACAATGAGCAGTTCTTC. Translated, it gives CASSLGGGPYNEQFF. The J gene is TRBJ2-1, the V gene TRBV5-1; a weak D match, TRBD2 (7 bases). The CDR3 is 15 amino acids. Germline CDR1 is SGHRS and CDR2 is YFSETQ. Trimming left V 0 bases short and J 2 bases short, with 9 bases between. The whole variable domain, filled in from reference TRBV5-1 and TRBJ2-1, reads KAGVTQTPRYLIKTRGQQVTLSCSPISGHRSVSWYQQTPGQGLQFLFEYFSETQRNKGNFPGRFSGRQFSNSRSEMNVSTLELGDSALYLCASSLGGGPYNEQFFGPGTRLTVL.

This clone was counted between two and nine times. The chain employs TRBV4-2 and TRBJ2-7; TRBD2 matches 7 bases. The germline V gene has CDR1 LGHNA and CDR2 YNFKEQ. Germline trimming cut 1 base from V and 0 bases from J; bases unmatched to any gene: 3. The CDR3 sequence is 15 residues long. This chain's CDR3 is CASSQGGGSSYEQYF. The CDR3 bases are TGTGCCAGCAGCCAAGGTGGCGGGAGCTCCTACGAGCAGTACTTC.

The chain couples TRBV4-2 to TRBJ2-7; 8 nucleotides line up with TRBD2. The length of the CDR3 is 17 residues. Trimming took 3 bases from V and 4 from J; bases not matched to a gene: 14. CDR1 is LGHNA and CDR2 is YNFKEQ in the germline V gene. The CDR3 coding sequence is TGTGCCAGCAGCCACAAGATAAACAGCGGGAGAAAGTACGAGCAGTACTTC. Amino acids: CASSHKINSGRKYEQYF.

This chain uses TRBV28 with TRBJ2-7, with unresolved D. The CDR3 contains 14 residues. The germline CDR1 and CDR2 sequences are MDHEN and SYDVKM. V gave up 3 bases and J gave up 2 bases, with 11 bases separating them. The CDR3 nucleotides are TGTGCCAGCAGTTTGGGCACCCCGGCCTACGAGCAGTACTTC. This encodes CASSLGTPAYEQYF.

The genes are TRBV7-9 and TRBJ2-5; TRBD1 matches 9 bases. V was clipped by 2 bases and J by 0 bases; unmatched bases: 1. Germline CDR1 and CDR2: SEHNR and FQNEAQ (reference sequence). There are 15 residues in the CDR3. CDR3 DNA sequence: TGTGCCAGCAGCTTATGGGACAGGGACCAAGAGACCCAGTACTTC. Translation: CASSLWDRDQETQYF.

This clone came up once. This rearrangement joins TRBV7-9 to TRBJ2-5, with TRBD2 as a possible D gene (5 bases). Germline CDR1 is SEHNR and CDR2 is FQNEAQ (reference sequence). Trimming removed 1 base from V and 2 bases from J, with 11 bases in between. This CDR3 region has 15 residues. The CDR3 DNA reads TGTGCCAGCAGCTTAGGAGGGTCCGGTCAAGAGACCCAGTACTTC. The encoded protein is CASSLGGSGQETQYF.

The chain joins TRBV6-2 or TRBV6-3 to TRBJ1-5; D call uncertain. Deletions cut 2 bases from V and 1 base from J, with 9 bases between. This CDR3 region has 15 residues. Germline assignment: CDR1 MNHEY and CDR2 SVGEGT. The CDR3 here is CASSYGPKSNQPQHF. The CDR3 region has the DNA TGTGCCAGCAGTTACGGGCCCAAAAGCAATCAGCCCCAGCATTTT.

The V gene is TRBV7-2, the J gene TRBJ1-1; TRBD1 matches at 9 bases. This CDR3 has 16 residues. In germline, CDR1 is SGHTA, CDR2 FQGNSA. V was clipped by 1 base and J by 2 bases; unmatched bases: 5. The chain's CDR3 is CASSLGGQGGNTEAFF. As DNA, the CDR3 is TGTGCCAGCAGCTTAGGGGGACAGGGAGGAAACACTGAAGCTTTCTTT.

CDR3 region: CASSMQGRTRNYEQYF. CDR3 coding DNA: TGTGCCAGTAGTATGCAGGGGCGCACCAGAAACTACGAGCAGTACTTC. The chain recombines TRBV19 with TRBJ2-7; weak D call: TRBD1 (6 bases). This CDR3 contains 16 residues. V was cut by 3 bases and J by 3 bases, with 18 bases left in between. The V gene's germline CDR1 is LNHDA and CDR2 SQIVND (reference sequence). Full variable domain (missing parts from reference TRBV19 and TRBJ2-7): DGGITQSPKYLFRKEGQNVTLSCEQNLNHDAMYWYRQDPGQGLRLIYYSQIVNDFQKGDIAEGYSVSREKKESFPLTVTSAQKNPTAFYLCASSMQGRTRNYEQYFGPGTRLTVT.

The CDR3 DNA sequence: TGTGCCAGTAGTGGACAGGGATTAGGGACCTACGAGCAGTACTTC. Translated, it gives CASSGQGLGTYEQYF. V gene TRBV19 combines with J gene TRBJ2-7; 8 nucleotides match TRBD1. The junction had 8 bases not matched to a gene; V was cut back by 5 bases and J by 2 bases. The CDR3 covers 15 residues. Germline lookup yields CDR1 LNHDA and CDR2 SQIVND (reference sequence).

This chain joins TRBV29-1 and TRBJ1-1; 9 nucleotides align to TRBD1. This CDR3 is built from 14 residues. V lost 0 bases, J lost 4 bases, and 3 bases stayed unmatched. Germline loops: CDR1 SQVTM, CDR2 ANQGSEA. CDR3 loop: CSVEDRGQGTEAFF. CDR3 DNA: TGCAGCGTTGAAGATCGGGGACAGGGCACTGAAGCTTTCTTT.

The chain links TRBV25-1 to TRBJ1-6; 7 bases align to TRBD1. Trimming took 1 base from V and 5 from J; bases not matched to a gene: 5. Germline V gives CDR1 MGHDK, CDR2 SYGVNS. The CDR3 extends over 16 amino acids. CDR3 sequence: CASSELSTGNNSPLHF. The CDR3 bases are TGTGCCAGCAGTGAATTATCGACAGGGAATAATTCACCCCTCCACTTT.

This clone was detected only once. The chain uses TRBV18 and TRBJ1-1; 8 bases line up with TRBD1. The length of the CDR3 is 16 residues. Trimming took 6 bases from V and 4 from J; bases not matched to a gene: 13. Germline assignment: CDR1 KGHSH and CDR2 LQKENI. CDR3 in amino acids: CASSPNMDRAGTEAFF. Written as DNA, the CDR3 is TGTGCCAGCTCCCCGAACATGGACAGGGCGGGCACTGAAGCTTTCTTT.

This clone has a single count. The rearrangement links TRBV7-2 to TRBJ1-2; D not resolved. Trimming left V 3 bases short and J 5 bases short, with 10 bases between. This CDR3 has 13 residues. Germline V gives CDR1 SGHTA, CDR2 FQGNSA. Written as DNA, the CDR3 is TGTGCCAGCAGCTTCCCCGACACATATGGCTACACCTTC. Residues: CASSFPDTYGYTF.

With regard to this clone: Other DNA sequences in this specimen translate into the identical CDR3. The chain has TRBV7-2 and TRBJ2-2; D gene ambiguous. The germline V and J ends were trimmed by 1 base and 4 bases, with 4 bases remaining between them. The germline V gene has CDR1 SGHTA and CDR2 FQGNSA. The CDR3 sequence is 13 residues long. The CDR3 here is CASSLVSTGELFF. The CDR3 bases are TGTGCCAGCAGCTTAGTCAGCACCGGGGAGCTGTTTTTT.

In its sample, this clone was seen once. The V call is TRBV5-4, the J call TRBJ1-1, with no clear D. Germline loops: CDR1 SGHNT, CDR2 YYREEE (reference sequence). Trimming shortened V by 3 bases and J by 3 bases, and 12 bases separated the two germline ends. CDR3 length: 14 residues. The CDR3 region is CASSSDGGYTEAFF. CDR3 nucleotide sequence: TGTGCCAGCAGCTCCGACGGAGGGTACACTGAAGCTTTCTTT.

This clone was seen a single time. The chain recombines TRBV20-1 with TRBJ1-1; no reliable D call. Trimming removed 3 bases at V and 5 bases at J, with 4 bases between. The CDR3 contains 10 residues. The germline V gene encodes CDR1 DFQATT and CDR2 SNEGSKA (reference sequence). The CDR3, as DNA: TGCAGTGCTAGGAGGACTGAAGCTTTCTTT. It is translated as CSARRTEAFF.

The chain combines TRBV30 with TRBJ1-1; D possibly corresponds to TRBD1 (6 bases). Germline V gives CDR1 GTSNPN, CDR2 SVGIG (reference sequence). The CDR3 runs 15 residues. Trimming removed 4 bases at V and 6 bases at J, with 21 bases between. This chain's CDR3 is CAWKGFWGRYAEAFF. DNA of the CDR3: TGTGCCTGGAAGGGCTTCTGGGGGCGTTACGCTGAAGCTTTCTTT.

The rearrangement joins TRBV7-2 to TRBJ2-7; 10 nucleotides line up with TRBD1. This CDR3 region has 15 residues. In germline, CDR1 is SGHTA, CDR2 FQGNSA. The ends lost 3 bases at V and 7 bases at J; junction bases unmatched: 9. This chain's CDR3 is CASSFSFGTGVEQYF. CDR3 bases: TGTGCCAGCAGCTTCTCCTTTGGGACAGGGGTAGAGCAGTACTTC.

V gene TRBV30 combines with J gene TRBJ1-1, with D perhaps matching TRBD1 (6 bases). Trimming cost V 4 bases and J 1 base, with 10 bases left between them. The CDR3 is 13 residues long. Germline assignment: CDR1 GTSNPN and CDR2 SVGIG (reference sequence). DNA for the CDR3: TGTGCCTGGATGGTACAGGGGAACACTGAAGCTTTCTTT. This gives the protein CAWMVQGNTEAFF.

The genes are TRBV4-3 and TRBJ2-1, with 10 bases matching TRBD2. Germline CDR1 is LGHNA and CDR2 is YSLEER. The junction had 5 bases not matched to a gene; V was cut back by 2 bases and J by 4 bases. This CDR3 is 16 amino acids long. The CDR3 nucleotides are TGCGCCAGCAGCCAACGTCTAGCGGGGGATTACAATGAGCAGTTCTTC. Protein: CASSQRLAGDYNEQFF.

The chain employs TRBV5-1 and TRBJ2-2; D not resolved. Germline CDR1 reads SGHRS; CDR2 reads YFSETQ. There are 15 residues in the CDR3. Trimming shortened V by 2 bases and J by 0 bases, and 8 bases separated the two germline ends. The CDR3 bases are TGCGCCAGCAGCTTTAATCCCCCGAACACCGGGGAGCTGTTTTTT. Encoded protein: CASSFNPPNTGELFF.

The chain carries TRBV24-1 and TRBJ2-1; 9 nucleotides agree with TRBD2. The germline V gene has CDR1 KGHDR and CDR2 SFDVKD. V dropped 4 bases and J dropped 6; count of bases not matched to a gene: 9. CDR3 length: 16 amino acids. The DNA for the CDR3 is TGTGCCACCAGTGAAACCGGGACTAGCCGCGGCAATGAGCAGTTCTTC. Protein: CATSETGTSRGNEQFF.